This TCR beta chain comes out of a study of blood T cell repertoires in COVID-19. Looking at the study overall: Nucleic acid was either cDNA or gDNA, and it came from T cells, B-cell-depleted T cells, or PBMCs.

This CDR3 region has 14 residues. The germline V and J ends were trimmed by 1 base and 7 bases, with 11 bases remaining between them. Germline V gene sequence: CDR1 SGHTA, CDR2 FQGNSA. Participants had their cohort set by participant-reported clinical history. Profiling relied on immunoSEQ multiplex PCR, and the TCRdb table lists in-frame clones only, not all of them. The sample holds fewer than 400,000 clones, 70% to 90% seen once. This TCR came from a young man who had recovered from COVID-19. Sample: PBMCs or T cells enriched from blood (not recorded which). This chain joins TRBV7-2 and TRBJ2-1, with D maybe TRBD2 (6 bases). Written as DNA, the CDR3 is TGTGCCAGCAGCTTAGTATGGGCGGGGAATGAGCAGTTCTTC. This translates into CASSLVWAGNEQFF.